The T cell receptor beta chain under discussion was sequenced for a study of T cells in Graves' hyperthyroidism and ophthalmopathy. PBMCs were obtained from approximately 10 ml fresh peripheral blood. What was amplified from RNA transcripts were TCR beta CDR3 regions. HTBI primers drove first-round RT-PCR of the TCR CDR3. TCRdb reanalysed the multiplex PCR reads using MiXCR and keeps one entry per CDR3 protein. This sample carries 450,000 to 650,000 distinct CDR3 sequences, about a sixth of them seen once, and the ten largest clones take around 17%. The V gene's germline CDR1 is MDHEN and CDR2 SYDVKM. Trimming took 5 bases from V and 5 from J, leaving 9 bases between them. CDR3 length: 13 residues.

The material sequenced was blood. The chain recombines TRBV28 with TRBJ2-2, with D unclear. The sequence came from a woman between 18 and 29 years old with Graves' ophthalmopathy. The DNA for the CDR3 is TGTGCCAGCAGTGGACGCAGGACCGGGGAGCTGTTTTTT. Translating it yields CASSGRRTGELFF.